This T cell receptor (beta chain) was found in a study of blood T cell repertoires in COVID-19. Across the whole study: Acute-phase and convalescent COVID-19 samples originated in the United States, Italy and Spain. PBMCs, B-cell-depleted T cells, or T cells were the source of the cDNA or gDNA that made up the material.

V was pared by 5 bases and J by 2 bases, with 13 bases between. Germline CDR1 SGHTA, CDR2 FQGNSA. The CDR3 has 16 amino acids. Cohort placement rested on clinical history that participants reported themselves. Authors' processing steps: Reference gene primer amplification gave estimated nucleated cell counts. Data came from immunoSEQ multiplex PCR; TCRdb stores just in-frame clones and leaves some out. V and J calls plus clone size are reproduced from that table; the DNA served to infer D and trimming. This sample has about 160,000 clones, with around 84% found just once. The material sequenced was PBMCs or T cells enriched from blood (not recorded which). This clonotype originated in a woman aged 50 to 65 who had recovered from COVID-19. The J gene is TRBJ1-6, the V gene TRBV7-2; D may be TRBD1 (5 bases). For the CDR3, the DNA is TGTGCCAGCAGCCGCACGGGGGGAACCTATAATTCACCCCTCCACTTT. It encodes CASSRTGGTYNSPLHF.